The entry below describes one T cell receptor (beta chain). Its antigen is undetermined. These data are taken from a study of cytotoxic CD8 clonotypes in ibrutinib-treated CLL. Study summary: Partial responders around 25, complete 2; some twelve progressed and roughly 14 stayed in remission by median around 71 months. Regarding the study as a whole: In sustained-remission versus progressing patients, sampling times differed. An increase in clonality occurred at ibrutinib response, followed by a return toward baseline at progression.

V lost 4 bases and J lost 5, with 15 bases in between. CDR3 length equals 14 residues. From germline, CDR1 is SGHDN and CDR2 FVKESK. Only in-frame clones appear in the TCRdb table, and some are missing; sequencing was by immunoSEQ multiplex PCR. The profile shows 300,000 to 400,000 clones, about 64% of them singletons. This rearrangement joins TRBV14 to TRBJ2-7; D assignment may be TRBD1 or TRBD2 (5 bases each). The TCR comes from a human donor with chronic lymphocytic leukemia. The specimen comprised PBMCs, sampled after 36 months of ibrutinib treatment. The CDR3 sequence is CASSRPGRFNEQYF. Written as DNA, the CDR3 is TGTGCCAGCAGCCGACCGGGACGATTTAACGAGCAGTACTTC. The variable domain in full, with the rest retrieved from reference TRBV14 and TRBJ2-7, is EAGVTQFPSHSVIEKGQTVTLRCDPISGHDNLYWYRRVMGKEIKFLLHFVKESKQDESGMPNNRFLAERTGGTYSTLKVQPAELEDSGVYFCASSRPGRFNEQYFGPGTRLTVT.